The 17 T cell receptor beta chains below come from one sample, sequenced in a study of blood T cell repertoires in COVID-19. Assay: immunoSEQ multiplex PCR; the TCRdb copy retains only in-frame clones and omits some. The sample has a few hundred thousand clones, just over 85% seen once. The sample taken for sequencing was peripheral blood. Receptors originate from a woman aged 25-40 years with active or convalescent COVID-19.

V usage is TRBV7-2 and J usage is TRBJ2-3; D ambiguous. V lost 5 bases to trimming and J lost 5 bases, with 8 bases between them. The germline CDR1 and CDR2 sequences are SGHTA and FQGNSA. The CDR3 loop spans 12 amino acids. Here the CDR3 reads CASSPPGDTQYF. CDR3 in DNA: TGTGCCAGCAGCCCCCCCGGAGATACGCAGTATTTT.

The chain is built from TRBV28 and TRBJ2-7; the D gene is possibly TRBD1 (7 bases). Germline values: CDR1 MDHEN, CDR2 SYDVKM. The V and J ends lost 2 bases and 0 bases respectively, with 11 bases between them. The CDR3 is 15 residues long. CDR3 protein: CASSLAGQSSYEQYF. The CDR3 DNA sequence: TGTGCCAGCAGTTTAGCGGGACAGAGCTCCTACGAGCAGTACTTC.

This clone occurred a few times. The chain employs TRBV28 and TRBJ1-3; D may be TRBD1 (6 bases). Germline CDR1 MDHEN, CDR2 SYDVKM. V gave up 8 bases and J gave up 4 bases, with 15 bases separating them. The CDR3 extends over 14 amino acids. The CDR3 nucleotides read TGTGCCAGCGCCCGGGGGGCCGGAGGAAACACCATATATTTT. Translated: CASARGAGGNTIYF.

The chain carries TRBV7-9 and TRBJ1-3; D possibly corresponds to TRBD1 (6 bases). The CDR3 runs 16 residues. Trimming cost V 3 bases and J 0 bases, with 12 bases left between them. Germline V gives CDR1 SEHNR, CDR2 FQNEAQ (reference sequence). CDR3 bases: TGTGCCAGCAGCTTCGGACAGTCTTTCTCTGGAAACACCATATATTTT. Translating gives CASSFGQSFSGNTIYF.

J is TRBJ2-5 and V is TRBV9; TRBD2 matches 11 bases. The germline CDR1 and CDR2 sequences are SGDLS and YYNGEE. The V gene end was trimmed by 0 bases and the J gene end by 5 bases; junction bases not matched to a gene: 6. The CDR3 spans 16 residues. CDR3 bases: TGTGCCAGCAGCGTAGATAGCGGGGGGGCGTGGGAGACCCAGTACTTC. This encodes CASSVDSGGAWETQYF.

The chain joins TRBV27 to TRBJ1-6; TRBD1 matches 8 bases. This CDR3 contains 17 residues. Per germline, CDR1 MNHEY and CDR2 SMNVEV (reference sequence). Losses at the gene ends were 2 bases for V and 3 bases for J; bases not matched to a gene: 6. The CDR3 here is CASSLRQGRVYNSPLHF. The DNA of the CDR3 is TGTGCCAGCAGTTTACGACAGGGGAGGGTCTATAATTCACCCCTCCACTTT.

The chain carries TRBV5-1 and TRBJ1-2; D is possibly TRBD1 (6 bases). Trimming removed 3 bases at V and 6 bases at J, with 18 bases between. From germline, CDR1 is SGHRS and CDR2 YFSETQ. The CDR3 runs 15 residues. In nucleotides, the CDR3 is TGCGCCAGCAGCTCTTCGAGCGGGGGCGCGAATGGCTACACCTTC. This gives the protein CASSSSSGGANGYTF.

The genes are TRBV5-1 and TRBJ1-1; no reliable D call. V was trimmed by 7 bases and J by 1 base, leaving 17 bases between them. The CDR3 has 15 amino acids. Germline assignment: CDR1 SGHRS and CDR2 YFSETQ. The CDR3 nucleotides are TGCGCCAGCGGGGAGGGCATAGGTTCGAACACTGAAGCTTTCTTT. It is translated as CASGEGIGSNTEAFF.

The gene calls are TRBV7-2 and TRBJ2-7; D may be TRBD1 (6 bases). This CDR3 has 14 amino acids. V was clipped by 0 bases and J by 2 bases, with 8 bases between them. The germline CDR1 and CDR2 sequences are SGHTA and FQGNSA. The CDR3, as DNA: TGTGCCAGCAGCTTAGCGGGGGCCACCTACGAGCAGTACTTC. Its translation: CASSLAGATYEQYF.

J is TRBJ2-5 and V is TRBV6-5; TRBD2 matches at 10 bases. The CDR3 has 15 amino acids. Germline-derived CDR1 and CDR2 are MNHEY and SVGAGI. J gave up 5 bases and V 6 bases, and 9 bases lay outside the gene matches. CDR3 amino acids: CASSLSGGAGETQYF. The CDR3 nucleotides read TGTGCCAGCAGCCTCAGCGGGGGGGCCGGGGAGACCCAGTACTTC.

CDR3 bases: TGTGCCAGCGACACCGGAGGCTTGAACACTGAAGCTTTCTTT. This sequence encodes CASDTGGLNTEAFF. The chain carries TRBV2 and TRBJ1-1; D ambiguous. Per germline, CDR1 SNHLY and CDR2 FYNNEI. The CDR3 runs 14 residues. Trimming pared 8 bases from V and 0 bases from J, leaving 13 bases between.

This chain joins TRBV18 and TRBJ2-1; TRBD2 matches at 7 bases. CDR1 is KGHSH and CDR2 is LQKENI in the germline V gene. The CDR3 has 14 residues. The V and J ends lost 3 bases and 2 bases, in that order; junction bases with no gene match: 1. The CDR3 spells CASSPAGAYNEQFF. CDR3 sequence (DNA): TGTGCCAGCTCACCCGCGGGGGCCTACAATGAGCAGTTCTTC.

V and J are TRBV5-1 and TRBJ2-3; possibly TRBD1 for D (5 bases). The CDR3 covers 15 residues. The V gene's germline CDR1 is SGHRS and CDR2 YFSETQ. Trimming removed 0 bases at V and 5 bases at J, with 13 bases between. For the CDR3, the DNA is TGCGCCAGCAGCTTGGAGGGGCGGTCGGAAGATACGCAGTATTTT. Translated, it gives CASSLEGRSEDTQYF.

This chain joins TRBV5-1 and TRBJ2-7, with a weak D call TRBD1 (5 bases). The CDR3 loop spans 13 amino acids. Per the germline V gene, CDR1 is SGHRS and CDR2 is YFSETQ. The V end was cut by 4 bases, the J end by 1 base, with 9 bases between. For the CDR3, the DNA is TGCGCCAGCAGCCCTACAGGTTCCTACGAGCAGTACTTC. It translates to CASSPTGSYEQYF.

This rearrangement joins TRBV7-8 to TRBJ2-7, with 10 nucleotides matching TRBD2. The CDR3 sequence is 13 residues long. V lost 9 bases to trimming and J lost 5 bases; unmatched junction nucleotides: 7. Germline assignment: CDR1 SGHVS and CDR2 FQNEAQ. CDR3 loop: CASLAGGQNEQYF. The CDR3 region has the DNA TGTGCCAGTTTAGCGGGGGGCCAGAACGAGCAGTACTTC.

The CDR3 DNA reads as TGTGCCAGCAGCTTAAAAGGGACTAGAGGTACCGGGGAGCTGTTTTTT. Its protein product is CASSLKGTRGTGELFF. V usage is TRBV7-3 and J usage is TRBJ2-2; the match to TRBD2 covers 8 bases. The CDR3 is 16 residues long. Germline CDR1 is SGHTA and CDR2 is FQGTGA. J gave up 5 bases and V 1 base, and 6 bases lay outside the gene matches.

CDR3 residues: CSASFSGNTDTQYF. The CDR3 DNA sequence: TGCAGTGCTAGTTTTAGCGGTAACACAGATACGCAGTATTTT. V is TRBV20-1 and J is TRBJ2-3, with D perhaps matching TRBD2 (6 bases). CDR3 length equals 14 residues. The germline gives CDR1 DFQATT, CDR2 SNEGSKA (reference sequence). Trimming shortened V by 3 bases and J by 2 bases, and 12 bases separated the two germline ends.